Sequencing of this TCR beta chain was carried out in a study of radiotherapy plus CTLA-4 blockade in lung cancer. Study in general: Objective responses were recorded in about 18% of patients, with disease control recorded in 25% to 40%. General observations from the study: Clones derived from tumor TCRs expanded in blood after radiotherapy plus ipilimumab.

Concerning this clone itself: Its antigen is undetermined.

Trimming left V 3 bases short and J 0 bases short, with 9 bases between. Germline values: CDR1 LNHDA, CDR2 SQIVND (reference sequence). The CDR3 is made up of 14 amino acids. Some clones are missing from TCRdb's copy, which holds only in-frame ones; the method was immunoSEQ multiplex PCR. The top ten clones hold 7.8% of a sample with 45,000 or so clones, about 88% of them seen once. The sequence came from a human donor with non-small cell lung cancer whose response to radiotherapy plus ipilimumab could not be evaluated. The specimen was peripheral blood, collected from a patient treated with radiotherapy plus ipilimumab. The genes are TRBV19 and TRBJ2-7; D is undetermined. The CDR3 nucleotides read TGTGCCAGTAGTATTTACTATTCCTCCTACGAGCAGTACTTC. Protein product: CASSIYYSSYEQYF.